These T cell receptor beta chains were read from a single sample in a study of shared clonotypes between healthy human individuals. The data were produced by immunoSEQ multiplex PCR, yet TCRdb's version contains in-frame clones alone and is incomplete. There are around 600,000 clones in the sample; 95% to 98% occur only once, and approximately 0.3% lies in the top ten. The sequenced sample consisted of naive CD8+ T cells sorted from blood. The receptors shown here come from a man in his thirties or forties in good health. The CDR3 runs from the conserved cysteine through the conserved F or W. The D gene is left open where the match is weak. The listing skips clone size in some rows; elsewhere it reads once, few, many or a size class.

length: 16; D: NA; size: NA; V: TRBV4-1; J: TRBJ1-1; CDR3: CASSQVLSNLNTEAFF; DNA: TGCGCCAGCAGCCAAGTTCTCTCCAATTTGAACACTGAAGCTTTCTTT
length: 13; D: TRBD2; size: NA; V: TRBV10-2; J: TRBJ2-1; CDR3: CASTGTSGNEQFF; DNA: TGCGCCAGCACCGGGACTAGCGGCAATGAGCAGTTCTTC
length: 15; D: TRBD1; size: NA; V: TRBV13; J: TRBJ1-5; CDR3: CASSLGQGAFQPQHF; DNA: TGTGCCAGCAGCTTAGGGCAGGGGGCTTTTCAGCCCCAGCATTTT
length: 14; D: NA; size: NA; V: TRBV28; J: TRBJ2-7; CDR3: CASSYGSGGREQYF; DNA: TGTGCCAGCAGTTATGGGTCGGGGGGCAGGGAGCAGTACTTC
length: 15; D: NA; size: NA; V: TRBV7-9; J: TRBJ2-7; CDR3: CASSSDTGRRHQQYF; DNA: TGTGCCAGCAGCTCAGATACTGGCCGCCGGCACCAGCAGTACTTC
length: 16; D: NA; size: NA; V: TRBV4-1; J: TRBJ1-4; CDR3: CASSQAPAALNEKLFF; DNA: TGCGCCAGCAGCCAAGCTCCAGCAGCACTTAATGAAAAACTGTTTTTT
length: 15; D: TRBD2; size: NA; V: TRBV7-8; J: TRBJ2-3; CDR3: CASSPSGVERDTQYF; DNA: TGTGCCAGCAGCCCTAGCGGGGTTGAGAGGGATACGCAGTATTTT
length: 13; D: NA; size: NA; V: TRBV27; J: TRBJ2-6; CDR3: CASSFLGANVLTF; DNA: TGTGCCAGCAGTTTCCTTGGGGCCAACGTCCTGACTTTC
length: 16; D: TRBD2; size: NA; V: TRBV7-9; J: TRBJ2-7; CDR3: CASRITTSGTTYEQYF; DNA: TGTGCCAGCAGGATAACGACTAGCGGGACAACCTACGAGCAGTACTTC
length: 18; D: NA; size: NA; V: TRBV11-2; J: TRBJ2-1; CDR3: CASSLDHLATLTLGEQFF; DNA: TGTGCCAGCAGCTTAGATCATCTAGCGACACTTACATTAGGTGAGCAGTTCTTC
length: 14; D: NA; size: NA; V: TRBV7-3; J: TRBJ2-3; CDR3: CASSLDGRTDTQYF; DNA: TGTGCCAGCAGCTTAGACGGACGCACAGATACGCAGTATTTT
length: 15; D: TRBD2; size: once; V: TRBV5-4; J: TRBJ2-1; CDR3: CASTPRTSGKDEQFF; DNA: TGTGCCAGCACCCCCCGTACTAGCGGTAAGGATGAGCAGTTCTTC
length: 11; D: NA; size: NA; V: TRBV29-1; J: TRBJ2-1; CDR3: CSVEGLNEQFF; DNA: TGCAGCGTTGAGGGCCTCAATGAGCAGTTCTTC
length: 16; D: TRBD1; size: NA; V: TRBV7-9; J: TRBJ2-1; CDR3: CASSLRDRSSYNEQFF; DNA: TGTGCCAGCAGCCTCCGGGACAGGAGCTCCTACAATGAGCAGTTCTTC
length: 14; D: NA; size: NA; V: TRBV28; J: TRBJ1-5; CDR3: CASSLTDSNQPQHF; DNA: TGTGCCAGCAGTCTGACGGACAGCAATCAGCCCCAGCATTTT
length: 16; D: NA; size: once; V: TRBV21-1; J: TRBJ2-7; CDR3: CARPVIGDRERYEQYF; DNA: TGTGCCAGGCCAGTCATTGGGGACAGGGAACGGTACGAGCAGTACTTC
length: 16; D: NA; size: NA; V: TRBV6-5; J: TRBJ2-1; CDR3: CASSYSWESSYNEQFF; DNA: TGTGCCAGCAGTTACTCCTGGGAGAGCTCCTACAATGAGCAGTTCTTC
length: 11; D: NA; size: NA; V: TRBV28; J: TRBJ2-7; CDR3: CASSSHYEQYF; DNA: TGTGCCAGCAGCAGCCACTACGAGCAGTACTTC
length: 15; D: NA; size: NA; V: TRBV15; J: TRBJ1-5; CDR3: CATSRDGTTNQPQHF; DNA: TGTGCCACCAGCAGAGATGGGACAACGAATCAGCCCCAGCATTTT
length: 14; D: NA; size: NA; V: TRBV9; J: TRBJ2-7; CDR3: CASSAQGGSYEQYF; DNA: TGTGCCAGCAGCGCACAGGGGGGGTCTTACGAGCAGTACTTC
length: 16; D: NA; size: NA; V: TRBV18; J: TRBJ2-6; CDR3: CASWGSIHSGANVLTF; DNA: TGTGCCAGCTGGGGCAGCATTCACTCTGGGGCCAACGTCCTGACTTTC
length: 16; D: TRBD2; size: NA; V: TRBV7-3; J: TRBJ2-1; CDR3: CASSASVAGLPDEQFF; DNA: TGTGCCAGCAGCGCGAGCGTAGCGGGGCTCCCCGATGAGCAGTTCTTC
length: 11; D: NA; size: NA; V: TRBV7-2; J: TRBJ2-1; CDR3: CATGPYNEQFF; DNA: TGTGCCACCGGTCCTTACAATGAGCAGTTCTTC
length: 15; D: TRBD1; size: NA; V: TRBV9; J: TRBJ1-1; CDR3: CASSAVPGQGSAGRF; DNA: TGTGCCAGCAGCGCCGTCCCGGGACAGGGTTCTGCAGGCAGGTTT
length: 11; D: NA; size: NA; V: TRBV13; J: TRBJ2-7; CDR3: CASSSLGEQYF; DNA: TGTGCCAGCAGCTCTCTCGGCGAGCAGTACTTC
length: 15; D: NA; size: NA; V: TRBV7-9; J: TRBJ2-7; CDR3: CASSSIAASTGEQYF; DNA: TGTGCCAGCAGCTCCATAGCGGCCTCCACGGGCGAGCAGTACTTC
length: 15; D: TRBD1; size: NA; V: TRBV27; J: TRBJ2-3; CDR3: CASSSRTGRADTQYF; DNA: TGTGCCAGCAGTTCAAGGACAGGGAGAGCAGATACGCAGTATTTT
length: 12; D: NA; size: NA; V: TRBV11-3; J: TRBJ2-5; CDR3: CASSLGFGSQYF; DNA: TGTGCCAGCAGCTTAGGATTCGGGTCCCAGTACTTC
length: 14; D: TRBD1; size: NA; V: TRBV7-9; J: TRBJ2-4; CDR3: CASSQDRGWNIQYF; DNA: TGTGCCAGCAGCCAGGACAGGGGGTGGAACATTCAGTACTTC
length: 12; D: NA; size: NA; V: TRBV6-5; J: TRBJ1-4; CDR3: CASSYQGEKLFF; DNA: TGTGCCAGCAGTTACCAGGGGGAAAAACTGTTTTTT
length: 14; D: TRBD1; size: NA; V: TRBV29-1; J: TRBJ2-5; CDR3: CSVQEIGTEETQYF; DNA: TGCAGCGTCCAAGAGATTGGGACAGAAGAGACCCAGTACTTC
length: 12; D: NA; size: once; V: TRBV7-9; J: TRBJ2-7; CDR3: CASSSDLSEQYF; DNA: TGTGCCAGCAGCTCGGACTTGTCCGAGCAGTACTTC
length: 15; D: NA; size: NA; V: TRBV6-1; J: TRBJ2-7; CDR3: CAIHLPLDSSYEQYF; DNA: TGTGCCATCCACCTCCCGTTGGACAGTTCCTACGAGCAGTACTTC
length: 16; D: NA; size: once; V: TRBV7-9; J: TRBJ2-3; CDR3: CASSSLDGLRRDTQYF; DNA: TGTGCCAGCAGCTCCCTAGACGGACTAAGGAGAGATACGCAGTATTTT
length: 18; D: NA; size: NA; V: TRBV5-1; J: TRBJ2-2; CDR3: CASSLPQEAVTNTGELFF; DNA: TGCGCCAGCAGCTTGCCCCAGGAGGCGGTAACGAACACCGGGGAGCTGTTTTTT
length: 14; D: NA; size: NA; V: TRBV5-6; J: TRBJ2-1; CDR3: CASSFITRVNEQFF; DNA: TGTGCCAGCAGCTTCATAACCCGGGTCAATGAGCAGTTCTTC
length: 18; D: NA; size: NA; V: TRBV7-9; J: TRBJ2-7; CDR3: CASSLKGGGTFPSYEQYF; DNA: TGTGCCAGCAGCTTGAAGGGAGGCGGGACGTTTCCCTCCTACGAGCAGTACTTC
length: 13; D: NA; size: NA; V: TRBV9; J: TRBJ2-7; CDR3: CASSPSDPSEQYF; DNA: TGTGCCAGCAGCCCTTCCGACCCGAGCGAGCAGTACTTC
length: 13; D: NA; size: NA; V: TRBV6-5; J: TRBJ2-2; CDR3: CASSYSRRGELFF; DNA: TGTGCCAGCAGTTACTCGAGACGGGGGGAGCTGTTTTTT
length: 13; D: NA; size: NA; V: TRBV29-1; J: TRBJ2-7; CDR3: CSVEAGRTYEQYF; DNA: TGCAGCGTTGAAGCGGGACGGACCTACGAGCAGTACTTC
length: 18; D: NA; size: NA; V: TRBV12-2; J: TRBJ1-4; CDR3: CASRLAPGQARTNEKLFF; DNA: TGTGCAAGTCGCTTAGCGCCCGGACAAGCAAGGACTAATGAAAAACTGTTTTTT
length: 11; D: NA; size: NA; V: TRBV29-1; J: TRBJ1-1; CDR3: CSAGTSTEAFF; DNA: TGCAGCGCTGGGACAAGCACTGAAGCTTTCTTT